Below, 25 T cell receptor beta chains from the same sample are listed, as sequenced in a study of cytomegalovirus exposure and HLA in healthy donors. The primer mix had 60 Vbeta and 13 Jbeta primers. Profiled with immunoSEQ multiplex PCR; TCRdb holds only in-frame clones, not every one. The sample consists of about 76,000 clones, about three quarters of them appearing once. The sequenced sample consisted of PBMCs. These receptors all come from a male donor in good health and CMV-seropositive.

This clone was seen only a few times. J is TRBJ2-4 and V is TRBV7-9; 9 bases are a match to TRBD1. CDR3 length equals 13 residues. With V trimmed by 5 bases and J by 8 bases, 4 bases remained unmatched. Looked up from germline, CDR1 is SEHNR and CDR2 is FQNEAQ (reference sequence). The CDR3 spells CASSGGQGYIQYF. The CDR3 nucleotides are TGTGCCAGCAGCGGAGGACAGGGGTACATTCAGTACTTC.

The genes are TRBV9 and TRBJ1-3; D call uncertain. Deletions cut 3 bases from V and 0 bases from J, with 13 bases between. The CDR3 is made up of 16 amino acids. Germline-derived CDR1 and CDR2 are SGDLS and YYNGEE. In DNA form, the CDR3 reads TGTGCCAGCAGCGGAGTACCCGAACCCTCTGGAAACACCATATATTTT. Translating it yields CASSGVPEPSGNTIYF.

V and J are TRBV5-4 and TRBJ2-5; 9 bases fit TRBD1. The CDR3 has 13 residues. Germline CDR1 SGHNT, CDR2 YYREEE (reference sequence). Trimming removed 4 bases from V and 5 bases from J; junction bases left unmatched: 3. The CDR3 region is CASSRDRGETQYF. CDR3 bases: TGTGCCAGCAGCCGTGACAGGGGGGAGACCCAGTACTTC.

The chain carries TRBV10-2 and TRBJ2-7; 12 bases match TRBD2. Trimming took 8 bases from V and 5 from J; bases not matched to a gene: 22. The CDR3 extends over 19 amino acids. CDR1 is WSHSY, CDR2 SAAADI, per germline. As DNA, the CDR3 is TGCGCCAGCCGCCCGGGTAGGGGACTCCGGAGGACTAGCGGGGACGAGCAGTACTTC. It codes for CASRPGRGLRRTSGDEQYF.

V is TRBV30 and J is TRBJ2-2; D is ambiguous. CDR1 and CDR2 from the germline V gene are GTSNPN and SVGIG (reference sequence). The CDR3 runs to 14 residues. V was clipped by 7 bases and J by 0 bases, with 12 bases between them. The CDR3 reads CAYQHHANTGELFF. In DNA, the CDR3 is TGTGCCTACCAACACCACGCGAACACCGGGGAGCTGTTTTTT.

The CDR3 spells CASSLGRGRLDTEAFF. CDR3 in DNA: TGTGCCAGCAGCTTAGGCAGGGGCAGGTTGGACACTGAAGCTTTCTTT. This chain links TRBV7-9 with TRBJ1-1, with D possibly matching TRBD1 (6 bases). CDR3 length: 16 residues. Germline CDR1 is SEHNR and CDR2 is FQNEAQ (reference sequence). Trimming shortened V by 1 base and J by 3 bases, and 15 bases separated the two germline ends.

V is TRBV5-1 and J is TRBJ1-4; possibly TRBD1 for D (5 bases). CDR3 length: 14 amino acids. The germline gives CDR1 SGHRS, CDR2 YFSETQ. The ends were cut back, 2 bases at V and 8 bases at J, with 13 bases in the middle. CDR3 sequence: CASSLNSPGEKLFF. The CDR3 DNA follows: TGCGCCAGCAGCTTAAACAGCCCAGGGGAAAAACTGTTTTTT.

V and J are TRBV21-1 and TRBJ2-7; the table calls TRBD2, which could not be checked here. TRBV21-1 is termed a pseudogene. CDR3 size: 16 residues. Written as DNA, the CDR3 is TGTGCCAGCAGCCCACGGACTAGCGGGGGCCTCTGCGAGCAGTACTTC. Amino acid sequence: CASSPRTSGGLCEQYF.

This clone was counted between two and nine times. This sequence joins TRBV5-1 and TRBJ2-7, with 9 bases identical to TRBD1. The CDR3 length is 15 residues. Germline CDR1 reads SGHRS; CDR2 reads YFSETQ. The ends lost 0 bases at V and 4 bases at J; junction bases unmatched: 5. The CDR3 sequence: CASSLGQGERYEQYF. The CDR3 DNA is TGCGCCAGCAGCTTGGGACAGGGGGAGAGGTACGAGCAGTACTTC.

The chain recombines TRBV7-9 with TRBJ2-5, with D possibly being TRBD2 (6 bases). This CDR3 comprises 13 residues. V lost 5 bases to trimming and J lost 5 bases, with 12 bases between them. Germline values: CDR1 SEHNR, CDR2 FQNEAQ (reference sequence). The CDR3 region is CASSPRAGETQYF. CDR3 nucleotides: TGTGCCAGCAGCCCCCGGGCGGGGGAGACCCAGTACTTC.

This clone was detected only a few times. Other DNA sequences in the same sample also yield this CDR3. The chain is built from TRBV6-5 and TRBJ2-7; 11 bases match TRBD2. This CDR3 comprises 14 residues. V shed 6 bases, J shed 2 bases, and the junction held 3 bases outside the gene matches. Looked up from germline, CDR1 is MNHEY and CDR2 is SVGAGI. As DNA, the CDR3 is TGTGCCAGCAGACCGGGACTAGCGGCCTACGAGCAGTACTTC. As protein: CASRPGLAAYEQYF.

This chain links TRBV7-6 with TRBJ1-1; D possibly corresponds to TRBD1 (6 bases). The germline V gene encodes CDR1 SGHVS and CDR2 FNYEAQ. Trimming removed 5 bases from V and 0 bases from J, with 22 bases in between. The CDR3 covers 18 residues. The DNA of the CDR3 is TGTGCCAGCAGCCGACGCGAACCTGGACAGCTTATGAACACTGAAGCTTTCTTT. Encoded protein: CASSRREPGQLMNTEAFF.

The chain joins TRBV19 to TRBJ2-3; 12 bases agree with TRBD2. Looked up from germline, CDR1 is LNHDA and CDR2 is SQIVND (reference sequence). CDR3 length: 18 residues. V lost 2 bases and J lost 1; bases outside the gene matches: 7. The DNA of the CDR3 is TGTGCCAGTAGTATATCCCTAGCGGGAGGGCCAGGCACAGATACGCAGTATTTT. Its translation: CASSISLAGGPGTDTQYF.

V is TRBV19 and J is TRBJ2-5, with TRBD2 matching over 7 bases. Germline CDR1 LNHDA, CDR2 SQIVND (reference sequence). This CDR3 is 14 amino acids long. The ends lost 4 bases at V and 5 bases at J; junction bases unmatched: 7. The CDR3 here is CASSRQAGTETQYF. CDR3 nucleotide sequence: TGTGCCAGTAGTAGGCAAGCGGGGACGGAGACCCAGTACTTC.

The V call is TRBV6-1, the J call TRBJ1-5; a weak D match, TRBD1 (5 bases). This CDR3 region has 12 residues. CDR1 and CDR2 (germline): MNHNS, SASEGT. V lost 6 bases and J lost 4, with 7 bases in between. The CDR3 coding sequence is TGTGCCAGCAGGGCAGGGAATCAGCCCCAGCATTTT. This sequence encodes CASRAGNQPQHF.

This clone was seen a single time. The chain links TRBV5-3 to TRBJ2-3; 13 bases fit TRBD2. TRBV5-3 is marked as an open reading frame, function uncertain. This CDR3 region has 15 residues. Germline trimming cut 6 bases from V and 4 bases from J; bases unmatched to any gene: 5. The CDR3: CARTTSGGPPDTQYF. Written as DNA, the CDR3 is TGTGCCAGAACGACTAGCGGGGGGCCCCCAGATACGCAGTATTTT.

The chain has TRBV2 and TRBJ2-1; a possible D gene is TRBD1 (6 bases). Trimming left V 2 bases short and J 5 bases short, with 10 bases between. The CDR3 loop spans 14 amino acids. Germline loops: CDR1 SNHLY, CDR2 FYNNEI. The CDR3 is CASSEQGQNNEQFF. The CDR3, as DNA: TGTGCCAGCAGTGAACAGGGGCAGAACAATGAGCAGTTCTTC.

The J gene is TRBJ1-3, the V gene TRBV5-4; D is unresolved. CDR1 and CDR2 from the germline V gene are SGHNT and YYREEE (reference sequence). The CDR3 is 12 amino acids. V lost 7 bases and J lost 0, with 5 bases in between. The CDR3, as DNA: TGTGCCAGCGGCCACTCTGGAAACACCATATATTTT. Amino acids: CASGHSGNTIYF.

V usage is TRBV27 and J usage is TRBJ2-7; TRBD2 agrees at 9 bases. CDR1 is MNHEY and CDR2 is SMNVEV in the germline V gene (reference sequence). This CDR3 region has 16 residues. The J segment lost 2 bases and the V segment lost 4 bases, leaving 9 bases of the junction unmatched. The CDR3 coding sequence is TGTGCCAGCAGTTATTCTAGCGGGACACTGACCTACGAGCAGTACTTC. Protein product: CASSYSSGTLTYEQYF.

This sequence joins TRBV2 and TRBJ1-2, with 7 bases lining up with TRBD1. J lost 3 bases, V lost 7 bases, and 11 bases had no gene match. The germline gives CDR1 SNHLY, CDR2 FYNNEI. The CDR3 has 15 residues. The CDR3 coding sequence is TGTGCCAGCAATAGACAGGGTTCGGTTTACTATGGCTACACCTTC. Translated, it gives CASNRQGSVYYGYTF.

The chain combines TRBV10-1 with TRBJ2-7, with D possibly matching TRBD1 (5 bases). The CDR3 spans 14 residues. Germline assignment: CDR1 WNHNN and CDR2 SYGVQD (reference sequence). V was shortened by 3 bases and J by 0 bases, with 9 bases between the two germline ends. Here the CDR3 DNA reads TGCGCCAGCAGTGACCAGGGTGGCTCCTACGAGCAGTACTTC. This encodes CASSDQGGSYEQYF.

This clone was picked up a small number of times. This sequence joins TRBV10-3 and TRBJ2-1; TRBD1 aligns across 7 bases. V was pared by 5 bases and J by 6 bases, with 7 bases of the junction left unmatched. Germline CDR1 ENHRY, CDR2 SYGVKD. This CDR3 has 14 amino acids. CDR3 in DNA: TGTGCCATCAGTCAGGGTACAGGGGCCAATGAGCAGTTCTTC. Translating it yields CAISQGTGANEQFF.

This chain uses TRBV7-2 with TRBJ2-6; D is ambiguous. The length of the CDR3 is 16 residues. The V end lost 5 bases, the J end lost 4 bases, and 15 bases lay between the germline ends. Germline lookup yields CDR1 SGHTA and CDR2 FQGNSA. This chain's CDR3 is CASSATHSAGANVLTF. CDR3 DNA: TGTGCCAGCAGCGCCACGCATTCTGCGGGGGCCAACGTCCTGACTTTC.

The genes are TRBV5-5 and TRBJ1-5; D is undetermined. The CDR3 loop spans 15 amino acids. Germline loops: CDR1 SGHKS, CDR2 YYEKEE (reference sequence). The ends were cut back, 4 bases at V and 6 bases at J, with 17 bases in the middle. The CDR3 DNA follows: TGTGCCAGCAGCGCCGGGAGGCCCGTTGTTCAGCCCCAGCATTTT. Protein sequence: CASSAGRPVVQPQHF.

The rearrangement joins TRBV9 to TRBJ2-2; TRBD2 is a possible D gene (5 bases). Germline V lookup: CDR1 SGDLS, CDR2 YYNGEE. V lost 1 base and J 6 bases, leaving 10 bases between the germline ends. CDR3 size: 14 residues. CDR3 nucleotides: TGTGCCAGCAGCGTATTTGGGCGGGCCGGGGAGCTGTTTTTT. This sequence encodes CASSVFGRAGELFF.